This is a list of T cell receptor beta chains from one sample in a study of shared clonotypes between healthy human individuals. Libraries were prepared by immunoSEQ multiplex PCR; TCRdb keeps only in-frame clonotypes and omits some of them. Of millions of clones in the sample, over 85% were seen once. Sequencing was carried out using naive CD8+ T cells sorted from blood. The receptors derive from a man younger than 35 in good health. Each CDR3 is given with its conserved first and last residue. A D gene is named only where the DNA matches it firmly. Part of the rows lack a size; the others show once, few, many or a class for expanded clones.

D	V	J	length	size	CDR3	DNA
TRBD2	TRBV7-8	TRBJ2-1	18	NA	CASSPGLAESSSYNEQFF	TGTGCCAGCAGCCCGGGACTAGCGGAGTCGAGCTCCTACAATGAGCAGTTCTTC
TRBD1	TRBV4-3	TRBJ2-1	17	NA	CASSQGGQGASYNEQFF	TGCGCCAGCAGCCAAGGGGGGCAGGGGGCCTCCTACAATGAGCAGTTCTTC
TRBD2	TRBV11-2	TRBJ2-2	18	NA	CASSLAPGLGSDTGELFF	TGTGCCAGCAGCTTAGCCCCTGGACTAGGCAGCGACACCGGGGAGCTGTTTTTT
TRBD1	TRBV9	TRBJ1-1	19	NA	CASSVDWRQGSLGNTEAFF	TGTGCCAGCAGCGTAGACTGGAGACAGGGATCGTTGGGGAACACTGAAGCTTTCTTT
NA	TRBV7-9	TRBJ2-2	15	NA	CASSSRDGFTGELFF	TGTGCCAGCAGCTCGAGGGACGGCTTCACCGGGGAGCTGTTTTTT
NA	TRBV5-4	TRBJ2-5	15	NA	CASSLTSRPQETQYF	TGTGCCAGCAGCCTGACCTCCAGGCCTCAAGAGACCCAGTACTTC
TRBD2	TRBV6-1	TRBJ2-7	15	NA	CASSIAGGISYEQYF	TGTGCCAGCAGTATAGCGGGAGGTATATCCTACGAGCAGTACTTC
NA	TRBV5-6	TRBJ1-5	12	NA	CASSNSNQPQHF	TGTGCCAGCTCTAATAGCAATCAGCCCCAGCATTTT
NA	TRBV2	TRBJ1-6	14	NA	CASSEFGFNSPLHF	TGTGCCAGCAGTGAATTCGGATTTAATTCACCCCTCCACTTT
NA	TRBV2	TRBJ2-7	14	NA	CASTTDGGTYEQYF	TGTGCCAGCACTACCGACGGGGGAACCTACGAGCAGTACTTC
NA	TRBV9	TRBJ1-2	15	once	CASSVAGGANYGYTF	TGTGCCAGCAGCGTAGCCGGGGGGGCTAACTATGGCTACACCTTC
TRBD1	TRBV2	TRBJ2-7	13	NA	CASSGQGAGEQYF	TGTGCCAGCAGTGGACAGGGGGCGGGCGAGCAGTACTTC
NA	TRBV11-2	TRBJ2-3	14	NA	CASSEQKSWDTQYF	TGTGCCAGCAGCGAGCAAAAATCTTGGGATACGCAGTATTTT
NA	TRBV9	TRBJ2-1	14	NA	CASNGGLSYNEQFF	TGTGCCAGCAACGGGGGACTCTCCTACAATGAGCAGTTCTTC
NA	TRBV7-9	TRBJ1-4	15	NA	CASSLVVMGGEELFF	TGTGCCAGCAGCTTAGTAGTGATGGGGGGCGAAGAACTGTTTTTT
TRBD2	TRBV6-6	TRBJ2-7	14	once	CASSPLAGSYEQYF	TGTGCCAGCAGCCCCCTAGCGGGATCCTACGAGCAGTACTTC
NA	TRBV27	TRBJ1-2	14	NA	CASSSDPGEDGYTF	TGTGCCAGCAGTTCGGACCCAGGGGAAGATGGCTACACCTTC
TRBD2	TRBV30	TRBJ2-7	14	NA	CASSRAGDVNEQYF	TGTGCCTCCTCGCGAGCGGGAGATGTAAACGAGCAGTACTTC
NA	TRBV7-9	TRBJ2-7	13	once	CASSPGGLDEQYF	TGTGCCAGCAGCCCCGGGGGGCTGGACGAGCAGTACTTC
NA	TRBV5-4	TRBJ2-2	18	NA	CASSPGRLKGVDTGELFF	TGTGCCAGCAGCCCCGGGCGCCTTAAGGGAGTGGACACCGGGGAGCTGTTTTTT
TRBD1	TRBV4-1	TRBJ1-2	13	NA	CASSQDREDGYTF	TGCGCCAGCAGCCAGGACAGGGAGGATGGCTACACCTTC
NA	TRBV5-1	TRBJ2-1	16	NA	CASSLVLAGSYNEQFF	TGCGCCAGCAGCCTCGTTCTCGCGGGGTCCTACAATGAGCAGTTCTTC
NA	TRBV29-1	TRBJ2-7	13	NA	CSVETSRSYEQYF	TGCAGCGTTGAAACTAGCCGCTCCTACGAGCAGTACTTC
NA	TRBV19	TRBJ1-2	15	NA	CASSRTAPSNYGYTF	TGTGCCAGTAGTCGTACCGCTCCTTCTAACTATGGCTACACCTTC
NA	TRBV5-4	TRBJ1-2	13	once	CASSFTGPYGYTF	TGTGCCAGCAGCTTTACAGGGCCCTATGGCTACACCTTC
TRBD2	TRBV10-3	TRBJ2-7	15	NA	CAISASAGGGHEQYF	TGTGCCATCAGTGCGTCAGCGGGAGGGGGCCACGAGCAGTACTTC
NA	TRBV25-1	TRBJ2-7	13	NA	CASIGQGLYEQYF	TGTGCCAGCATAGGGCAGGGCCTCTACGAGCAGTACTTC
NA	TRBV4-1	TRBJ1-1	13	NA	CASSLIGSTEAFF	TGCGCCAGCAGCCTAATTGGTTCCACTGAAGCTTTCTTT
NA	TRBV9	TRBJ2-7	13	NA	CASSPQDDYEQYF	TGTGCCAGCAGCCCACAGGACGACTACGAGCAGTACTTC